This T cell receptor beta chain was recorded in a study of T cell responses to AZD1222 COVID-19 vaccine. The V end was cut by 5 bases, the J end by 4 bases, with 12 bases between. CDR3 length: 13 residues. Germline CDR1 and CDR2: SGHNT and YYREEE (reference sequence). The protocol was immunoSEQ multiplex PCR, while the TCRdb copy is restricted to in-frame clones and leaves out a portion. The table records 60,000 to 75,000 clones, under 90% of them present only once. This specimen was peripheral blood, taken 28 days after the second AZD1222 dose. The chain links TRBV5-4 to TRBJ1-1, with D tentatively TRBD1 (5 bases). The TCR originated in an adult who received the AZD1222 COVID-19 vaccine. This CDR3 is CASRKEGTTEAFF. DNA for the CDR3: TGTGCCAGCAGGAAGGAGGGGACCACTGAAGCTTTCTTT.